This TCR beta chain was recorded in a study of blood T cells in healthy people across ages (dated by TCRdb to the mid-2010s). About the study as a whole: In model experiments, template switching captured about one uniquely barcoded TCR beta cDNA molecule for every two T cells. Two additional independent replicas of 1 million unique cDNA reads from the same blood draw were analyzed for two donors (one aged 18 to 30 and one aged 80 or older). To track age-related changes in TCR beta repertoire diversity, the study relied on deep sequencing normalized with unique cDNA molecular identifiers. To avoid experimental bias, donors of different ages were spread randomly across the sequencing lanes. The donors were split into four age groups: young (average around 16 years), middle-aged (roughly 40), aged (roughly 65) and long-lived (roughly 77). Overall results and qualifications from the work: Because profiling used bulk unsorted PBMCs, naive and antigen-experienced compartments could not be compared conclusively. Estimates of total diversity from one million sequenced T cells were regarded as lower bounds and underestimates. A strong correlation was found between observed TCR beta diversity and the percentage of naive T cells measured by flow cytometry. Observed TCR beta diversity per million T cells fell roughly linearly with age, and a significant reduction was already apparent by age approximately 40. Because the CMV infection status of the donors was unknown, age-related changes in expanded clonotypes may potentially have been confounded. Compared with the aged group, the long-lived group had more naive CD4+ T cells, fewer expanded clones and increased TCR diversity, suggesting age selection.

Donors were 39 systemically healthy Caucasian individuals from Russia aged roughly 6 to 90 years. Around 10 milliliters of peripheral blood were drawn from each donor into EDTA-treated Vacutainer tubes. PBMCs were isolated by Ficoll-Paque density-gradient centrifugation, with at least 6.5 million obtained per sample. Total RNA, at least 6 micrograms per sample, was extracted from PBMCs with Trizol reagent. For every donor, flow cytometry on a PBMC aliquot measured the percentage of naive CD45RAhigh/CD27high T cells. A note on this clonotype: What antigen it recognizes has not been identified. No base-level quality is on record; no much larger clone is a single base apart.

The library was obtained by 5' RACE. Reads for this sample came from an Illumina HiSeq 2500. A second about 7 to 12 cycle PCR used a sample-barcoded 5' primer and a J-beta primer mix. A template-switch 5' adaptor carrying 12 random nucleotides introduced a unique molecular identifier onto each TCR beta cDNA molecule. Each sample yielded at least 2.5 million CDR3-containing paired-end reads. The Mint cDNA synthesis kit, primed by a TRBC-specific oligonucleotide, was used to synthesize first-strand cDNA from all RNA. Following uracil-DNA glycosylase treatment, all cDNA underwent a first 18-cycle PCR with the universal primers M1SS and BC2_uni_R. The paper's data handling went like this. For normalization, 1 million high-quality reads were randomly selected from each sample, with every read carrying a distinct molecular identifier. Reads sharing molecular identifiers were discarded rather than binned into consensus sequences. MiTCR, set to a Q25 quality threshold and the strictest error-elimination algorithm, was used for CDR3 identification, clonotype clustering and error correction. A nonparametric unseen species model with Euler transformation was used to estimate a lower bound on total TCR beta diversity. TCRdb trimmed public reads at Q25 via fastp, called clones via MiXCR and kept in-frame beta chains. Rows with one shared CDR3 protein collapse into an entry with the most common genes and DNA. For this entry, the V and J calls and clone size follow TCRdb and not the study's own pipeline. The sample includes 700,000 to 950,000 distinct CDR3 sequences, with roughly 60% observed a single time. Together, the top ten hold 22% of the sample.

What was sequenced was blood. This clonotype was obtained from a man aged 25-45 years in good health.

Read as DNA, the sequence is TGCAGTGCTACCGGGATTGCCTATCGCTATCAGCCCCAGCATTTT. Its protein product is CSATGIAYRYQPQHF. The V and J genes are TRBV20-1 and TRBJ1-5; no D segment can be confidently identified. From a lookup of the germline V gene (reference sequence), CDR1 and CDR2 are DFQATT and SNEGSKA. Relative to germline, V is 4 bases shorter and J is 5 bases shorter, with 18 bases between their ends. Including the terminal cysteine and phenylalanine, the CDR3 comprises 15 residues. The read is trimmed to its CDR3 DNA, 45 bases read in frame from base 1.